The 26 T cell receptor beta chains in this list originate from one sample, sequenced in a study of shared clonotypes between healthy human individuals. Libraries were prepared by immunoSEQ multiplex PCR; TCRdb keeps only in-frame clonotypes and omits some of them. Here the sample spans some 550,000 clones, almost 97% being singletons. Sequencing was performed on naive CD4+ T cells sorted from blood. The subset: CD45RA+ positively selected. The receptors were gathered from a woman under 40 in good health.

The V call is TRBV6-5, the J call TRBJ2-7, with D perhaps TRBD1 (5 bases). The CDR3 consists of 15 residues. Germline CDR1 is MNHEY and CDR2 is SVGAGI. Trimming removed 2 bases at V and 5 bases at J, with 16 bases between. The CDR3 loop reads CASSYGAHLPDEQYF. CDR3 coding DNA: TGTGCCAGCAGTTACGGGGCCCACCTCCCTGACGAGCAGTACTTC.

The rearrangement links TRBV5-4 to TRBJ2-7; 13 nucleotides align to TRBD2. Germline CDR1 is SGHNT and CDR2 is YYREEE (reference sequence). The CDR3 sequence is 16 residues long. V was clipped by 4 bases and J by 5 bases; unmatched bases: 9. The CDR3 bases are TGTGCCAGCAGCCCGGGGGGACTAGCGGGAATCCACGAGCAGTACTTC. Its translation is CASSPGGLAGIHEQYF.

This chain joins TRBV6-1 and TRBJ1-5, with D possibly TRBD1 on 6 matching bases. Trimming stripped 6 bases from V and 1 base from J, with 19 bases between. The length of the CDR3 is 17 residues. Germline V CDR1 and CDR2: MNHNS, SASEGT. The CDR3 reads CASREQGSLGSNQPQHF. The CDR3 DNA is TGTGCCAGCAGAGAACAGGGCTCGCTCGGAAGCAATCAGCCCCAGCATTTT.

J is TRBJ2-1 and V is TRBV28; maybe TRBD2 (5 bases). Germline-derived CDR1 and CDR2 are MDHEN and SYDVKM. The CDR3 is made up of 16 amino acids. Between the trimmed V and J ends, which lost 2 bases and 3 bases, there was a span of 14 bases. The CDR3 DNA is TGTGCCAGCAGTTTAGGACTCTCGCGGCGCTACAATGAGCAGTTCTTC. This translates into CASSLGLSRRYNEQFF. Full variable domain (missing parts from reference TRBV28 and TRBJ2-1): DVKVTQSSRYLVKRTGEKVFLECVQDMDHENMFWYRQDPGLGLRLIYFSYDVKMKEKGDIPEGYSVSREKKERFSLILESASTNQTSMYLCASSLGLSRRYNEQFFGPGTRLTVL.

The gene calls are TRBV2 and TRBJ2-2; TRBD2 is a possible D gene (6 bases). This CDR3 is built from 14 residues. V dropped 8 bases and J dropped 1 base, with 11 bases sitting between them. Germline CDR1 and CDR2: SNHLY and FYNNEI. Written as DNA, the CDR3 is TGTGCCAGCGAGGGACTGGTGAACACCGGGGAGCTGTTTTTT. This codes for CASEGLVNTGELFF.

This chain uses TRBV4-2 with TRBJ2-1; no clear D. Germline CDR1 LGHNA, CDR2 YNFKEQ. CDR3 length: 16 amino acids. V was pared by 1 base and J by 2 bases, with 12 bases between. CDR3 protein: CASSQADEAAYNEQFF. CDR3 bases: TGTGCCAGCAGCCAAGCCGACGAGGCCGCCTACAATGAGCAGTTCTTC.

The chain carries TRBV28 and TRBJ2-7; the D gene is possibly TRBD1 (6 bases). CDR1 and CDR2 (germline): MDHEN, SYDVKM. This CDR3 region has 13 residues. Trimming pared 6 bases from V and 2 bases from J, leaving 11 bases between. For the CDR3, the DNA is TGTGCCAGCAGAACAGGGATCGCCTACGAGCAGTACTTC. Its translation: CASRTGIAYEQYF.

This chain connects TRBV5-1 to TRBJ2-5; 8 bases match TRBD2. J was trimmed by 3 bases and V by 1 base; bases with no gene match: 5. The germline V gene has CDR1 SGHRS and CDR2 YFSETQ. There are 15 residues in the CDR3. The CDR3 region has the DNA TGCGCCAGCAGCTTGCGACTAGCGCTGGAAGAGACCCAGTACTTC. Amino acid sequence: CASSLRLALEETQYF.

The chain carries TRBV6-4 and TRBJ2-2; D perhaps matches TRBD2 (5 bases). The germline V and J ends were trimmed by 7 bases and 0 bases, with 9 bases remaining between them. The CDR3 is 14 amino acids. Looked up from germline, CDR1 is MRHNA and CDR2 is SNTAGT. The CDR3, as DNA: TGTGCCAGCAAAGAGGGTCCGAACACCGGGGAGCTGTTTTTT. This gives the protein CASKEGPNTGELFF.

V and J are TRBV19 and TRBJ2-5; TRBD2 matches 7 bases. The ends lost 5 bases at V and 3 bases at J; junction bases unmatched: 9. This CDR3 is 15 amino acids long. Per germline, CDR1 LNHDA and CDR2 SQIVND (reference sequence). CDR3 DNA sequence: TGTGCCAGTAGTCCTCGGCGGGAGTGGGAAGAGACCCAGTACTTC. Protein: CASSPRREWEETQYF.

The rearrangement links TRBV28 to TRBJ2-7, with no clear D. Germline V CDR1 and CDR2: MDHEN, SYDVKM. The CDR3 totals 11 residues. The ends were cut back, 6 bases at V and 4 bases at J, with 7 bases in the middle. CDR3 nucleotides: TGTGCCAGCAGGTTAGAGTACGAGCAGTACTTC. It specifies CASRLEYEQYF. The variable domain in full, with the rest retrieved from reference TRBV28 and TRBJ2-7, is DVKVTQSSRYLVKRTGEKVFLECVQDMDHENMFWYRQDPGLGLRLIYFSYDVKMKEKGDIPEGYSVSREKKERFSLILESASTNQTSMYLCASRLEYEQYFGPGTRLTVT.

The rearrangement joins TRBV10-3 to TRBJ2-3; no definite D call. CDR3 size: 13 residues. V lost 5 bases and J lost 5, with 11 bases in between. Germline V gives CDR1 ENHRY, CDR2 SYGVKD. In nucleotides, the CDR3 is TGTGCCATCAGTCCCTTAGATAAAGATACGCAGTATTTT. Translated, it gives CAISPLDKDTQYF.

Regarding this clone: The sample contains more than one DNA sequence encoding this CDR3. V usage is TRBV19 and J usage is TRBJ2-2; 7 bases agree with TRBD1. The J segment lost 4 bases and the V segment lost 3 bases, leaving 5 bases of the junction unmatched. The CDR3 totals 15 residues. Germline V CDR1 and CDR2: LNHDA, SQIVND (reference sequence). The CDR3 spells CASSIGAGGTGELFF. Written as DNA, the CDR3 is TGTGCCAGTAGTATCGGTGCAGGGGGCACCGGGGAGCTGTTTTTT.

This clone has a single count. This chain links TRBV6-6 with TRBJ1-1, with D perhaps TRBD1 (5 bases). Trimming removed 2 bases at V and 5 bases at J, with 12 bases between. Germline lookup yields CDR1 MNHNY and CDR2 SVGAGI (reference sequence). CDR3 length: 14 residues. CDR3 sequence reads: CASSYPDGGTEAFF. In DNA, the CDR3 is TGTGCCAGCAGTTACCCCGACGGGGGAACTGAAGCTTTCTTT.

This sequence joins TRBV5-6 and TRBJ1-1, with D maybe TRBD1 (5 bases). Trimming left V 7 bases short and J 4 bases short, with 17 bases between. The CDR3 extends over 14 amino acids. CDR1 SGHDT and CDR2 YYEEEE come from the germline V gene. The CDR3 coding sequence is TGTGCCAGCCGCGATAACGGGGGGACCACTGAAGCTTTCTTT. This gives the protein CASRDNGGTTEAFF.

The chain is built from TRBV6-1 and TRBJ2-7, with D perhaps TRBD1 (6 bases). Germline values: CDR1 MNHNS, CDR2 SASEGT. CDR3 length: 14 amino acids. V lost 1 base and J lost 7, with 14 bases in between. CDR3 in amino acids: CASSEVVRTGEQYF. The CDR3 DNA reads TGTGCCAGCAGTGAAGTGGTCAGAACAGGGGAGCAGTACTTC.

This chain connects TRBV28 to TRBJ1-4; D gene unclear. Per the germline V gene, CDR1 is MDHEN and CDR2 is SYDVKM. The CDR3 spans 11 residues. The CDR3 nucleotides are TGTGCGATTCTCAGTAATGAAAAACTGTTTTTT. Encoded protein: CAILSNEKLFF.

This clone was recorded a few times. CDR3 residues: CSAGARNQPQHF. The CDR3 nucleotides are TGCAGCGCGGGGGCCCGCAATCAGCCCCAGCATTTT. The V call is TRBV29-1, the J call TRBJ1-5; a possible D gene is TRBD1 (6 bases). CDR1 SQVTM and CDR2 ANQGSEA come from the germline V gene. V gave up 7 bases and J gave up 2 bases, with 9 bases separating them. This CDR3 is 12 amino acids long.

J is TRBJ1-5 and V is TRBV19; no definite D call. Trimming took off 0 bases at V and 0 bases at J, with 9 bases between the two ends. This CDR3 has 16 residues. In germline, CDR1 is LNHDA, CDR2 SQIVND (reference sequence). This CDR3 is CASSIEAGYSNQPQHF. CDR3 DNA sequence: TGTGCCAGTAGTATAGAGGCGGGGTATAGCAATCAGCCCCAGCATTTT.

The CDR3 loop is CASSVEGGVYNEQFF. In DNA, the CDR3 is TGTGCCAGCAGCGTAGAGGGCGGGGTTTACAATGAGCAGTTCTTC. This sequence joins TRBV9 and TRBJ2-1; perhaps TRBD2 as D (6 bases). The V gene's germline CDR1 is SGDLS and CDR2 YYNGEE. CDR3 length equals 15 residues. V lost 0 bases to trimming and J lost 4 bases, with 11 bases between them.

The rearrangement links TRBV5-5 to TRBJ2-3; a possible D gene is TRBD2 (5 bases). Germline loops: CDR1 SGHKS, CDR2 YYEKEE (reference sequence). This CDR3 has 14 residues. Trimming shortened V by 0 bases and J by 3 bases, and 8 bases separated the two germline ends. This chain's CDR3 is CASSLGPGTDTQYF. Here the CDR3 DNA reads TGTGCCAGCAGCTTGGGGCCGGGGACAGATACGCAGTATTTT.

V gene TRBV4-2 combines with J gene TRBJ2-3, with 9 bases that match TRBD1. From germline, CDR1 is LGHNA and CDR2 YNFKEQ. J was trimmed by 3 bases and V by 3 bases; bases with no gene match: 4. The CDR3 totals 15 residues. The CDR3 region is CASSHYRGLTDTQYF. The CDR3 nucleotides read TGTGCCAGCAGCCATTACAGGGGGCTTACAGATACGCAGTATTTT.

V gene TRBV19 combines with J gene TRBJ1-1; 7 bases line up with TRBD1. Germline CDR1 is LNHDA and CDR2 is SQIVND (reference sequence). Germline trimming cut 4 bases from V and 4 bases from J; bases unmatched to any gene: 9. The CDR3 loop spans 15 amino acids. CDR3 in amino acids: CASSTSGQTGTEAFF. CDR3 coding DNA: TGTGCCAGTAGTACCTCGGGACAGACGGGCACTGAAGCTTTCTTT.

The gene calls are TRBV7-9 and TRBJ2-1, with D unresolved. CDR1 and CDR2 from the germline V gene are SEHNR and FQNEAQ (reference sequence). The V end was cut by 5 bases, the J end by 4 bases, with 15 bases between. The CDR3 length is 15 residues. CDR3 nucleotide sequence: TGTGCCAGCAGCCCTCCCCCTTCCGATTACAATGAGCAGTTCTTC. Residues: CASSPPPSDYNEQFF.

The rearrangement links TRBV30 to TRBJ1-5; 9 nucleotides align to TRBD1. CDR3 length: 15 residues. Per germline, CDR1 GTSNPN and CDR2 SVGIG (reference sequence). Trimming cost V 3 bases and J 4 bases; bases outside gene matches: 7. The CDR3: CAWRWTGDPNQPQHF. Here the CDR3 DNA reads TGTGCCTGGAGATGGACAGGGGACCCAAATCAGCCCCAGCATTTT. The full variable domain, in which reference TRBV30 and TRBJ1-5 provide the parts outside the CDR3, is SQTIHQWPATLVQPVGSPLSLECTVEGTSNPNLYWYRQAAGRGLQLLFYSVGIGQISSEVPQNLSASRPQDRQFILSSKKLLLSDSGFYLCAWRWTGDPNQPQHFGDGTRLSIL.

The chain carries TRBV2 and TRBJ2-7; the D gene is possibly TRBD1 (6 bases). Trimming left V 7 bases short and J 7 bases short, with 23 bases between. Germline V gene lookup returns CDR1 SNHLY and CDR2 FYNNEI. This CDR3 is 15 amino acids long. The CDR3 spells CASTTGPGQIGEQYF. The CDR3 coding sequence is TGTGCCAGCACGACGGGGCCGGGACAAATAGGTGAGCAGTACTTC. Complete variable domain (other parts from reference TRBV2 and TRBJ2-7): EPEVTQTPSHQVTQMGQEVILRCVPISNHLYFYWYRQILGQKVEFLVSFYNNEISEKSEIFDDQFSVERPDGSNFTLKIRSTKLEDSAMYFCASTTGPGQIGEQYFGPGTRLTVT.